These 19 T cell receptor beta chains were all obtained from the same sample, sequenced in a study of cytomegalovirus exposure and HLA in healthy donors (dated by TCRdb to 2015 to 2018). Receptor libraries were prepared by the immunoSEQ multiplex PCR assay. TCRdb limited this immuneACCESS table to in-frame rearrangements with V and J called. A share of clones is missing; checked studies link under half to unresolved V genes, and the rest is unexplained. This sample is represented by about 160,000 clones; roughly 90% of them were singletons. Around 4.4% of the sample comes from the top ten. Sequenced material: PBMCs. The receptors stem from a man aged 18 to 30 in good health and CMV-seropositive.

The J gene is TRBJ1-5, the V gene TRBV30; TRBD1 matches 7 bases. Trimming took 2 bases from V and 2 from J; bases not matched to a gene: 6. Germline CDR1 reads GTSNPN; CDR2 reads SVGIG (reference sequence). This CDR3 contains 15 residues. CDR3 sequence (DNA): TGTGCCTGGAGTACTGACAGGGTCCGCAATCAGCCCCAGCATTTT. Encoded protein: CAWSTDRVRNQPQHF.

The CDR3, as DNA: TGTGCCAGCCGGGGGGCTAGCGGGAGAAGGTCCGGGGAGCTGTTTTTT. Translated, it gives CASRGASGRRSGELFF. The chain employs TRBV2 and TRBJ2-2; TRBD2 aligns across 10 bases. V trimming: 8 bases; J trimming: 6 bases; junction bases outside the gene matches: 12. The CDR3 runs to 16 residues. From germline, CDR1 is SNHLY and CDR2 FYNNEI.

This clone showed up just once. The chain has TRBV13 and TRBJ1-2; 7 bases match TRBD1. V lost 0 bases and J lost 2; bases outside the gene matches: 9. The CDR3 covers 17 residues. The germline V gene has CDR1 PRHDT and CDR2 FYEKMQ (reference sequence). DNA of the CDR3: TGTGCCAGCAGCTTAGGGCCTCTGGGACAGCCCAACTATGGCTACACCTTC. Translating gives CASSLGPLGQPNYGYTF.

In its sample, this clone was seen a few times. The CDR3 DNA reads TGTGCCACCAGCAGAGATGGACAGGGGGCGGACGAGCAGTACTTC. It specifies CATSRDGQGADEQYF. The V gene is TRBV15, the J gene TRBJ2-7; 11 nucleotides align to TRBD1. The V gene end was trimmed by 0 bases and the J gene end by 5 bases; junction bases not matched to a gene: 3. The germline V gene encodes CDR1 LNHNV and CDR2 YYDKDF (reference sequence). The CDR3 is 15 amino acids. Supplemented by reference TRBV15 and TRBJ2-7, the full variable domain reads DAMVIQNPRYQVTQFGKPVTLSCSQTLNHNVMYWYQQKSSQAPKLLFHYYDKDFNNEADTPDNFQSRRPNTSFCFLDIRSPGLGDTAMYLCATSRDGQGADEQYFGPGTRLTVT.

This chain connects TRBV6-5 to TRBJ1-3; D is undetermined. The germline V gene encodes CDR1 MNHEY and CDR2 SVGAGI. This CDR3 is 14 amino acids long. Trimming left V 6 bases short and J 0 bases short, with 9 bases between. CDR3 protein: CASSSENSGNTIYF. The CDR3 bases are TGTGCCAGCAGCTCAGAAAACTCTGGAAACACCATATATTTT.

This chain connects TRBV5-5 to TRBJ1-1; no firm D call. V lost 1 base, J lost 1 base, and 14 bases lay in between. The CDR3 length is 16 residues. Germline assignment: CDR1 SGHKS and CDR2 YYEKEE (reference sequence). The CDR3 loop is CASSLLGGGTNTEAFF. As DNA, the CDR3 is TGTGCCAGCAGCTTGTTAGGCGGCGGAACGAACACTGAAGCTTTCTTT.

The V call is TRBV29-1, the J call TRBJ1-1; maybe TRBD1 (6 bases). The CDR3 runs 13 residues. The germline V gene has CDR1 SQVTM and CDR2 ANQGSEA. The V end lost 5 bases, the J end lost 3 bases, and 13 bases lay between the germline ends. The CDR3 DNA reads as TGCAGCGTTTTGGAGGCAGGGGACACTGAAGCTTTCTTT. Translation: CSVLEAGDTEAFF.

This CDR3 is CASSAGRGGNTIYF. The CDR3 DNA follows: TGCGCCAGCAGCGCCGGACGGGGGGGAAACACCATATATTTT. The chain has TRBV5-1 and TRBJ1-3; the D gene is possibly TRBD1 (5 bases). The CDR3 is 14 residues long. V was shortened by 4 bases and J by 4 bases, with 12 bases between the two germline ends. Germline CDR1 reads SGHRS; CDR2 reads YFSETQ. Together with reference TRBV5-1 and TRBJ1-3, the CDR3 gives the full variable domain: KAGVTQTPRYLIKTRGQQVTLSCSPISGHRSVSWYQQTPGQGLQFLFEYFSETQRNKGNFPGRFSGRQFSNSRSEMNVSTLELGDSALYLCASSAGRGGNTIYFGEGSWLTVV.

The rearrangement uses TRBV11-3 and TRBJ2-3; the D gene is possibly TRBD1 (5 bases). CDR1 and CDR2 from the germline V gene are SGHNT and YENEEA. There are 15 residues in the CDR3. V lost 5 bases, J lost 2 bases, and 14 bases lay in between. The chain's CDR3 is CASSPADTDTDTQYF. CDR3 nucleotides: TGTGCCAGCAGCCCTGCGGACACGGACACAGATACGCAGTATTTT.

The V call is TRBV4-1, the J call TRBJ2-3; D gene uncertain. V was pared by 0 bases and J by 7 bases, with 8 bases between. The CDR3 has 13 residues. The germline gives CDR1 MGHRA, CDR2 YSYEKL. Here the CDR3 DNA reads TGCGCCAGCAGCCAAGAAAGAGGTTATACGCAGTATTTT. Amino acids: CASSQERGYTQYF.

The chain couples TRBV7-9 to TRBJ2-2; D is uncertain. Germline V gene lookup returns CDR1 SEHNR and CDR2 FQNEAQ (reference sequence). With 3 bases removed from V and 1 base from J, the gap between germline ends came to 12 bases. The CDR3 length is 16 residues. This CDR3 reads CASSFGALLNTGELFF. In DNA form, the CDR3 reads TGTGCCAGCAGCTTCGGTGCGCTACTGAACACCGGGGAGCTGTTTTTT.

The chain employs TRBV6-5 and TRBJ2-7; 7 nucleotides agree with TRBD2. CDR3 length: 14 amino acids. The V and J ends lost 6 bases and 3 bases, in that order; junction bases with no gene match: 8. CDR1 is MNHEY and CDR2 is SVGAGI in the germline V gene. The CDR3 reads CASSLAEGSYEQYF. CDR3 DNA sequence: TGTGCCAGCAGCCTAGCGGAAGGAAGCTACGAGCAGTACTTC.

The chain is built from TRBV5-5 and TRBJ1-2; D is unclear. V was cut by 0 bases and J by 8 bases, with 11 bases left in between. The CDR3 spans 13 residues. CDR1 and CDR2 from the germline V gene are SGHKS and YYEKEE (reference sequence). The CDR3 nucleotides are TGTGCCAGCAGCTTGGTTGAGTCGTGGGGCTACACCTTC. The encoded protein is CASSLVESWGYTF.

This chain links TRBV6-6 with TRBJ2-1, with 9 bases fitting TRBD2. The CDR3 covers 16 residues. CDR1 is MNHNY, CDR2 SVGAGI, per germline (reference sequence). The J segment lost 4 bases and the V segment lost 4 bases, leaving 8 bases of the junction unmatched. CDR3 DNA sequence: TGTGCCAGCAGTTTGGCGGGAGGGACACGTTACAATGAGCAGTTCTTC. Translating it yields CASSLAGGTRYNEQFF.

This clone has just a few counts. This chain connects TRBV7-3 to TRBJ2-5, with 8 bases fitting TRBD2. The ends lost 2 bases at V and 5 bases at J; junction bases unmatched: 7. CDR3 length equals 15 residues. Germline values: CDR1 SGHTA, CDR2 FQGTGA. CDR3 coding DNA: TGTGCCAGCAGCTTACTCGGGACTAGGGGGGAGACCCAGTACTTC. Encoded protein: CASSLLGTRGETQYF.

The chain combines TRBV13 with TRBJ2-5, with D tentatively TRBD2 (6 bases). Looked up from germline, CDR1 is PRHDT and CDR2 is FYEKMQ (reference sequence). CDR3 size: 16 residues. V lost 1 base, J lost 4 bases, and 16 bases lay in between. Written as DNA, the CDR3 is TGTGCCAGCAGCTTAGAGACTAGTCCAGGGCCAGAGACCCAGTACTTC. It translates to CASSLETSPGPETQYF.

The J gene is TRBJ1-1, the V gene TRBV6-6, with TRBD1 matching over 9 bases. Per the germline V gene, CDR1 is MNHNY and CDR2 is SVGAGI (reference sequence). With V trimmed by 6 bases and J by 1 base, 3 bases remained unmatched. The CDR3 consists of 14 residues. CDR3 in amino acids: CASRSQGANTEAFF. The CDR3 coding sequence is TGTGCCAGCAGATCACAGGGGGCGAACACTGAAGCTTTCTTT.

This rearrangement joins TRBV5-4 to TRBJ2-1, with 8 bases aligning to TRBD2. Trimming removed 6 bases from V and 4 bases from J; junction bases left unmatched: 9. The CDR3 length is 15 residues. CDR1 is SGHNT and CDR2 is YYREEE in the germline V gene (reference sequence). The CDR3 DNA is TGTGCCAGCACCACCCGGGGGGGGTTTTACAATGAGCAGTTCTTC. Its translation is CASTTRGGFYNEQFF. Variable domain in full (rest from reference TRBV5-4 and TRBJ2-1): ETGVTQSPTHLIKTRGQQVTLRCSSQSGHNTVSWYQQALGQGPQFIFQYYREEENGRGNFPPRFSGLQFPNYSSELNVNALELDDSALYLCASTTRGGFYNEQFFGPGTRLTVL.

J is TRBJ2-5 and V is TRBV7-6; possibly TRBD2 for D (6 bases). Germline V CDR1 and CDR2: SGHVS, FNYEAQ. Trimming pared 0 bases from V and 4 bases from J, leaving 12 bases between. The CDR3 is made up of 15 amino acids. The CDR3 reads CASSLARSGLETQYF. The CDR3 DNA sequence: TGTGCCAGCAGCTTAGCGCGATCGGGACTAGAGACCCAGTACTTC.